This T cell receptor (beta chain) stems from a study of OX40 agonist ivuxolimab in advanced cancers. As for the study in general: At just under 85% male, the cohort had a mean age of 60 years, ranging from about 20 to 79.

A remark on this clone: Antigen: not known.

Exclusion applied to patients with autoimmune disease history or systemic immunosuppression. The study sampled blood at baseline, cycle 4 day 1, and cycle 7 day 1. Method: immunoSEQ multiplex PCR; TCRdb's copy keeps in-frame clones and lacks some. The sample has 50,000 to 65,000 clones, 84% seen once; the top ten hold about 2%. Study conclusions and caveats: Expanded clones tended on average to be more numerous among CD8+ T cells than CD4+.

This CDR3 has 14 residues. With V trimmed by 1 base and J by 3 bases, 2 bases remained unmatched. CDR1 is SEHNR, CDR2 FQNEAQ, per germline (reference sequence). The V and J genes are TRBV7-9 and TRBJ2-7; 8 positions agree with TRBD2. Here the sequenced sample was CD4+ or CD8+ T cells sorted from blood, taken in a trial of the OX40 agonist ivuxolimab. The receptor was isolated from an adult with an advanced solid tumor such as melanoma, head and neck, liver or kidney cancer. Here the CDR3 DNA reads TGTGCCAGCAGCTTAGGAAGCGGGGGCTACGAGCAGTACTTC. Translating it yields CASSLGSGGYEQYF.